The next 27 T cell receptor beta chains were all read from a single sample in a study of blood T cell repertoires in COVID-19. Some clones are missing from TCRdb's copy, which holds only in-frame ones; the method was immunoSEQ multiplex PCR. The sample consists of 100,000 or so clones, around 84% of them appearing once. The sample comprised peripheral blood. These receptors all stem from a man in his sixties or seventies with active or convalescent COVID-19.

CDR3 sequence reads: CASSLNPNGGNTEAFF. In nucleotides, the CDR3 is TGTGCCAGCAGCTTAAATCCCAACGGGGGGAACACTGAAGCTTTCTTT. The chain carries TRBV7-3 and TRBJ1-1, with D possibly matching TRBD1 (5 bases). The CDR3 extends over 16 amino acids. V was cut by 1 base and J by 1 base, with 13 bases left in between. CDR1 and CDR2 from the germline V gene are SGHTA and FQGTGA.

The chain is built from TRBV2 and TRBJ1-2, with TRBD1 matching over 10 bases. Germline CDR1 and CDR2: SNHLY and FYNNEI. J lost 4 bases, V lost 3 bases, and 5 bases had no gene match. There are 15 residues in the CDR3. The CDR3 DNA reads TGTGCCAGCAGTGAGAAGACAGGGGGCTCCTATGGCTACACCTTC. Protein sequence: CASSEKTGGSYGYTF. Supplemented by reference TRBV2 and TRBJ1-2, the full variable domain reads EPEVTQTPSHQVTQMGQEVILRCVPISNHLYFYWYRQILGQKVEFLVSFYNNEISEKSEIFDDQFSVERPDGSNFTLKIRSTKLEDSAMYFCASSEKTGGSYGYTFGSGTRLTVV.

The J gene is TRBJ1-2, the V gene TRBV5-1; 7 bases fit TRBD1. With 4 bases clipped from V and 4 bases from J, the junction kept 13 bases outside the gene matches. Germline CDR1 and CDR2: SGHRS and YFSETQ. The CDR3 extends over 16 amino acids. The CDR3 region is CASSGSPGGEGYGYTF. CDR3 nucleotides: TGCGCCAGCAGCGGATCCCCAGGGGGAGAAGGCTATGGCTACACCTTC.

This chain links TRBV5-1 with TRBJ1-1, with D maybe TRBD1 (5 bases). CDR1 and CDR2 from the germline V gene are SGHRS and YFSETQ. V dropped 1 base and J dropped 5 bases, with 12 bases sitting between them. The CDR3 sequence is 14 residues long. In DNA form, the CDR3 reads TGCGCCAGCAGCTTGTTACAGGATTATACTGAAGCTTTCTTT. Its protein is CASSLLQDYTEAFF.

The rearrangement uses TRBV5-6 and TRBJ1-2; 10 bases are a match to TRBD1. Germline lookup yields CDR1 SGHDT and CDR2 YYEEEE. The CDR3 extends over 16 amino acids. V dropped 4 bases and J dropped 5; count of bases not matched to a gene: 11. CDR3 region: CASSIRTGGARYGYTF. The CDR3 DNA reads TGTGCCAGCAGCATACGGACAGGGGGTGCTCGGTATGGCTACACCTTC.

The V and J genes are TRBV6-5 and TRBJ1-2, with TRBD1 identical over 10 bases. The germline V gene has CDR1 MNHEY and CDR2 SVGAGI. The CDR3 contains 13 residues. The ends lost 6 bases at V and 5 bases at J; junction bases unmatched: 3. This CDR3 reads CASRAGQGYGYTF. The CDR3 region has the DNA TGTGCCAGCAGGGCGGGACAGGGGTATGGCTACACCTTC.

This sequence joins TRBV5-5 and TRBJ2-3, with TRBD1 matching over 9 bases. CDR1 SGHKS and CDR2 YYEKEE come from the germline V gene (reference sequence). The CDR3 runs 15 residues. The V and J ends lost 4 bases and 1 base, in that order; junction bases with no gene match: 4. The CDR3 spells CASSTWTGGTDTQYF. The CDR3 DNA follows: TGTGCCAGCAGCACCTGGACAGGGGGCACAGATACGCAGTATTTT.

This chain links TRBV4-1 with TRBJ2-7, with D possibly matching TRBD1 (6 bases). The CDR3 is made up of 16 amino acids. Trimming took off 0 bases at V and 2 bases at J, with 14 bases between the two ends. Germline CDR1 MGHRA, CDR2 YSYEKL. For the CDR3, the DNA is TGCGCCAGCAGCCAAGATCCCCAGGGGTTAACCTACGAGCAGTACTTC. It yields the protein CASSQDPQGLTYEQYF.

This chain links TRBV12-3 or TRBV12-4 with TRBJ1-1; the D gene is possibly TRBD1 (6 bases). This CDR3 is built from 11 residues. Deletions cut 5 bases from V and 5 bases from J, with 6 bases between. CDR3 sequence: CASSRGTEAFF. In DNA, the CDR3 is TGTGCCAGCAGTAGGGGGACTGAAGCTTTCTTT.

This chain connects TRBV12-3 or TRBV12-4 to TRBJ1-2; 9 nucleotides align to TRBD1. This CDR3 has 13 residues. V lost 5 bases to trimming and J lost 8 bases; unmatched junction nucleotides: 6. The CDR3 sequence: CASSVTGGGGYTF. CDR3 nucleotides: TGTGCCAGCAGTGTTACAGGGGGCGGGGGCTACACCTTC.

V gene TRBV19 combines with J gene TRBJ2-3; D is possibly TRBD1 (5 bases). CDR1 and CDR2 from the germline V gene are LNHDA and SQIVND (reference sequence). The CDR3 has 17 amino acids. V was pared by 4 bases and J by 0 bases, with 17 bases between. CDR3 coding DNA: TGTGCCAGTAGTAATAGAGGTGGGGCGCCTAGCACAGATACGCAGTATTTT. Translating gives CASSNRGGAPSTDTQYF. Based on the CDR3 plus reference TRBV19 and TRBJ2-3, the full variable domain is DGGITQSPKYLFRKEGQNVTLSCEQNLNHDAMYWYRQDPGQGLRLIYYSQIVNDFQKGDIAEGYSVSREKKESFPLTVTSAQKNPTAFYLCASSNRGGAPSTDTQYFGPGTRLTVL.

The V and J genes are TRBV5-4 and TRBJ2-3, with TRBD1 identical over 8 bases. The V gene's germline CDR1 is SGHNT and CDR2 YYREEE (reference sequence). The CDR3 spans 13 residues. The J segment lost 6 bases and the V segment lost 5 bases, leaving 5 bases of the junction unmatched. This chain's CDR3 is CASRLTGADTQYF. Written as DNA, the CDR3 is TGTGCCAGCAGGTTGACAGGGGCCGATACGCAGTATTTT.

This clone came up once. The chain recombines TRBV3-1 (or the pseudogene TRBV3-2) with TRBJ2-5, with 9 bases lining up with TRBD1. The CDR3 length is 14 residues. The V and J ends lost 1 base and 6 bases, in that order; junction bases with no gene match: 3. Looked up from germline, CDR1 is LGHDT and CDR2 is YNNKEL (reference sequence). The CDR3 DNA reads as TGTGCCAGCAGCCAAGGCGGGACAGGGCAGACCCAGTACTTC. Amino acid sequence: CASSQGGTGQTQYF.

The chain uses TRBV6-6 and TRBJ1-1; TRBD1 aligns across 9 bases. J lost 4 bases, V lost 2 bases, and 8 bases had no gene match. The CDR3 loop spans 16 amino acids. The germline V gene encodes CDR1 MNHNY and CDR2 SVGAGI (reference sequence). As DNA, the CDR3 is TGTGCCAGCAGTTACACACAGGGGGCGCAGGGCACTGAAGCTTTCTTT. Translated, it gives CASSYTQGAQGTEAFF.

The gene calls are TRBV5-4 and TRBJ2-1, with 10 bases lining up with TRBD2. Looked up from germline, CDR1 is SGHNT and CDR2 is YYREEE (reference sequence). After removal of 1 base from V and 9 bases from J, the junction contained 7 bases not matched to a gene. The CDR3 runs to 15 residues. CDR3 protein: CASSLQRGGSSEQFF. Written as DNA, the CDR3 is TGTGCCAGCAGCTTGCAGCGGGGGGGGTCGAGTGAGCAGTTCTTC.

The rearrangement links TRBV4-2 to TRBJ2-5; TRBD2 matches 11 bases. This CDR3 has 16 amino acids. V shed 1 base, J shed 3 bases, and the junction held 4 bases outside the gene matches. The germline V gene encodes CDR1 LGHNA and CDR2 YNFKEQ. The CDR3 sequence: CASSQGNSGGEETQYF. Written as DNA, the CDR3 is TGTGCCAGCAGCCAAGGAAATAGCGGGGGGGAAGAGACCCAGTACTTC.

The chain joins TRBV30 to TRBJ2-5; no clear D. The CDR3 consists of 12 residues. V lost 4 bases to trimming and J lost 6 bases, with 12 bases between them. Germline values: CDR1 GTSNPN, CDR2 SVGIG (reference sequence). CDR3 in amino acids: CAWKESSKTQYF. In DNA form, the CDR3 reads TGTGCCTGGAAAGAGTCCTCCAAGACCCAGTACTTC.

The chain combines TRBV29-1 with TRBJ1-1; 8 bases map to TRBD1. The CDR3 spans 14 residues. Trimming removed 8 bases from V and 2 bases from J; junction bases left unmatched: 10. Germline assignment: CDR1 SQVTM and CDR2 ANQGSEA. The CDR3 coding sequence is TGCAGCACGAGACCAGGGGGCGGAAACACTGAAGCTTTCTTT. Residues: CSTRPGGGNTEAFF.

This clone was observed once. The rearrangement uses TRBV5-6 and TRBJ2-5; D might be TRBD2 (6 bases). The CDR3 sequence is 15 residues long. CDR1 and CDR2 from the germline V gene are SGHDT and YYEEEE. The V end was cut by 4 bases, the J end by 3 bases, with 16 bases between. DNA for the CDR3: TGTGCCAGCAGCCGGGATCGAGCGGGTGAAGAGACCCAGTACTTC. This sequence encodes CASSRDRAGEETQYF.

The V call is TRBV7-9, the J call TRBJ1-2; D might be TRBD1 (5 bases). V lost 5 bases and J 7 bases, leaving 11 bases between the germline ends. The CDR3 extends over 12 amino acids. From germline, CDR1 is SEHNR and CDR2 FQNEAQ (reference sequence). CDR3: CASSPGQGGYTF. The CDR3, as DNA: TGTGCCAGCAGCCCTGGGCAGGGTGGCTACACCTTC. The entire variable domain, with the rest obtained from reference TRBV7-9 and TRBJ1-2, is as follows: DTGVSQNPRHKITKRGQNVTFRCDPISEHNRLYWYRQTLGQGPEFLTYFQNEAQLEKSRLLSDRFSAERPKGSFSTLEIQRTEQGDSAMYLCASSPGQGGYTFGSGTRLTVV.

The chain combines TRBV12-3 or TRBV12-4 with TRBJ1-5; D might be TRBD1 (5 bases). V was pared by 2 bases and J by 9 bases, with 11 bases between. CDR3 length: 13 residues. DNA of the CDR3: TGTGCCAGCAGTTTAAAGGGGTTGCTGCCCCAGCATTTT. This translates into CASSLKGLLPQHF.

The chain carries TRBV2 and TRBJ2-1; no definite D call. The V gene lost 5 bases and the J gene lost 3 bases, with 5 bases spanning the gap. CDR1 and CDR2 (germline): SNHLY, FYNNEI. CDR3 length equals 12 residues. The CDR3 protein is CASSFNYNEQFF. In DNA, the CDR3 is TGTGCCAGCAGTTTTAACTACAATGAGCAGTTCTTC.

V gene TRBV6-5 combines with J gene TRBJ1-6; TRBD1 might be the D (6 bases). V dropped 5 bases and J dropped 10 bases, with 12 bases sitting between them. This CDR3 region has 13 residues. The germline CDR1 and CDR2 sequences are MNHEY and SVGAGI. CDR3 sequence (DNA): TGTGCCAGCAGTAACTACAGGGACTCACCCCTCCACTTT. Its translation is CASSNYRDSPLHF.

J is TRBJ2-1 and V is TRBV5-1; 8 bases are a match to TRBD1. The CDR3 totals 13 residues. CDR1 and CDR2 from the germline V gene are SGHRS and YFSETQ. V gave up 3 bases and J gave up 5 bases; unmatched junction bases: 1. CDR3 amino acids: CASSSGQDNEQFF. In nucleotides, the CDR3 is TGCGCCAGCAGCTCGGGACAGGACAATGAGCAGTTCTTC.

Note on this clone: At one end the junction does not follow the germline gene, possibly because of a read error. In DNA, the CDR3 is TGTGCTAGCAGCTTAGGGACAGTTTCAGATACGCAGTATTTT. It specifies CASSLGTVSDTQYF. The J gene is TRBJ2-3, the V gene TRBV7-7; 7 bases line up with TRBD1. The CDR3 loop spans 14 amino acids. The germline CDR1 and CDR2 sequences are SSHAT and FNYEAQ (reference sequence).

The chain has TRBV30 and TRBJ2-7; D is possibly TRBD1 (7 bases). This CDR3 has 13 residues. Trimming took 1 base from V and 3 from J, leaving 10 bases between them. Germline V gene lookup returns CDR1 GTSNPN and CDR2 SVGIG (reference sequence). The CDR3 loop reads CAWSGGTVYEQYF. Here the CDR3 DNA reads TGTGCCTGGAGTGGCGGGACAGTCTACGAGCAGTACTTC.

This clone was seen a handful of times. The chain combines TRBV5-1 with TRBJ1-2; TRBD1 matches at 7 bases. The V and J ends lost 4 bases and 0 bases, in that order; junction bases with no gene match: 6. This CDR3 region has 15 residues. Germline V gene data show CDR1 as SGHRS and CDR2 as YFSETQ. The CDR3 protein is CASSVGQTANYGYTF. The CDR3 DNA reads as TGCGCCAGCAGCGTGGGACAGACAGCTAACTATGGCTACACCTTC.